The 2 T cell receptor beta chains below come from one sample, sequenced in a study of T cells in women clearing cervical HPV infection. Sequencing used immunoSEQ multiplex PCR; TCRdb keeps in-frame clones, though not all of them. The sample has some 40,000 clones. Sequenced material: blood buffy coat. Receptors originate from a woman aged 18 to 75 with a cervical HPV16 infection that either progressed to CIN3+ or cleared (not recorded which).

About this clone itself: The read ends 3 residues shy of where the CDR3 ends; the end is completed using the germline J gene. The chain links TRBV5-1 to TRBJ2-1; D might be TRBD1 (5 bases). Germline loops: CDR1 SGHRS, CDR2 YFSETQ. This CDR3 is 14 amino acids long. Trimming shortened V by 6 bases and J by 9 bases, and 19 bases separated the two germline ends. Partial CDR3 DNA: TGCGCCAGCACGACCTCCCTGGGGCCGGGTGAG. Translation: CASTTSLGPGE. The full CDR3 protein reads CASTTSLGPGEQFF.

On this clone: The read gets to within 3 residues of the CDR3 end, and the germline J gene fills in the rest. The rearrangement joins TRBV28 to TRBJ2-7; no firm D call. Per the germline V gene, CDR1 is MDHEN and CDR2 is SYDVKM. The CDR3 runs 12 residues. V shed 6 bases and J shed 3 bases, with 9 bases lying between them. The CDR3 is CASSRQIYEQYF. The DNA read from the CDR3 is TGTGCCAGCAGCAGGCAAATCTACGAG.